The 14 T cell receptor beta chains in this list originate from one sample, sequenced in a study of cytomegalovirus exposure and HLA in healthy donors. A multiplex PCR was run with 60 Vbeta primers and 13 Jbeta primers. Clones were sequenced by immunoSEQ multiplex PCR, and TCRdb holds only the in-frame ones, with some missing. The sample holds roughly 180,000 clones, about 83% seen once. Sample: PBMCs. These receptors were collected from a female donor in good health and CMV-seronegative.

About this clone itself: An end of the junction does not agree with germline; a read error may underlie this. This chain joins TRBV5-1 and TRBJ2-1, with TRBD1 identical over 8 bases. This CDR3 is built from 15 residues. CDR1 is SGHRS, CDR2 YFSETQ, per germline. Written as DNA, the CDR3 is TGCGCCAGCAGCTACGGAGACAGGGGAAACAATGGGCAGTTCTTC. Translating gives CASSYGDRGNNGQFF.

This rearrangement joins TRBV18 to TRBJ2-5, with TRBD1 as a possible D gene (6 bases). Germline assignment: CDR1 KGHSH and CDR2 LQKENI. This CDR3 is 16 amino acids long. V was pared by 0 bases and J by 5 bases, with 16 bases between. CDR3 sequence reads: CASSPPQDPRGETQYF. The CDR3 DNA follows: TGTGCCAGCTCACCACCGCAGGACCCGAGGGGGGAGACCCAGTACTTC.

A few counts support this clone. V and J are TRBV9 and TRBJ2-5, with D maybe TRBD1 (6 bases). Judging by the DNA end, TRBJ2-7 fits better; the J call may be wrong. There are 16 residues in the CDR3. CDR1 is SGDLS and CDR2 is YYNGEE in the germline V gene. CDR3 region: CASSPSRQGISYEQYF. For the CDR3, the DNA is TGTGCCAGCAGCCCATCCCGGCAGGGGATATCCTACGAGCAGTACTTC.

The V gene is TRBV19, the J gene TRBJ2-3; TRBD2 matches at 9 bases. Germline V gene lookup returns CDR1 LNHDA and CDR2 SQIVND (reference sequence). CDR3 length equals 17 residues. The trim removed 7 bases at V and 4 bases at J, leaving 15 bases unmatched. CDR3: CASTKSPSGVIADTQYF. CDR3 coding DNA: TGTGCCAGTACCAAGAGTCCTAGCGGGGTCATCGCAGATACGCAGTATTTT.

The chain combines TRBV11-2 with TRBJ1-3; TRBD1 matches at 7 bases. With 4 bases clipped from V and 4 bases from J, the junction kept 1 base outside the gene matches. This CDR3 is built from 13 residues. Germline V gene sequence: CDR1 SGHAT, CDR2 FQNNGV. CDR3 sequence: CASSSTGGNTIYF. DNA for the CDR3: TGTGCCAGCAGCTCGACAGGGGGAAACACCATATATTTT. The full variable domain, with the rest looked up from reference TRBV11-2 and TRBJ1-3, is EAGVAQSPRYKIIEKRQSVAFWCNPISGHATLYWYQQILGQGPKLLIQFQNNGVVDDSQLPKDRFSAERLKGVDSTLKIQPAKLEDSAVYLCASSSTGGNTIYFGEGSWLTVV.

The genes are TRBV9 and TRBJ2-1, with TRBD2 matching 8 bases. CDR1 and CDR2 from the germline V gene are SGDLS and YYNGEE. This CDR3 contains 17 residues. V lost 0 bases to trimming and J lost 0 bases; unmatched junction nucleotides: 5. In nucleotides, the CDR3 is TGTGCCAGCAGCGTAGTCCGAGGGACTAGCTCCTACAATGAGCAGTTCTTC. It specifies CASSVVRGTSSYNEQFF.

The chain is built from TRBV7-3 and TRBJ2-7, with TRBD2 matching over 13 bases. Losses at the gene ends were 2 bases for V and 3 bases for J; bases not matched to a gene: 10. The germline V gene has CDR1 SGHTA and CDR2 FQGTGA. The CDR3 has 18 residues. The CDR3 sequence: CASSLDGPGTSGNYEQYF. In nucleotides, the CDR3 is TGTGCCAGCAGCTTAGACGGACCTGGGACTAGCGGGAACTACGAGCAGTACTTC.

The genes are TRBV19 and TRBJ1-5, with D hard to call. Germline-derived CDR1 and CDR2 are LNHDA and SQIVND (reference sequence). Trimming took 5 bases from V and 0 from J, leaving 11 bases between them. The CDR3 spans 15 residues. The chain's CDR3 is CASSPTRGSNQPQHF. The CDR3 nucleotides are TGTGCCAGTAGTCCCACCCGGGGTAGCAATCAGCCCCAGCATTTT.

This clone occurred a few times. The chain is built from TRBV6-1 and TRBJ2-7; D unresolved. V was shortened by 5 bases and J by 0 bases, with 2 bases between the two germline ends. In germline, CDR1 is MNHNS, CDR2 SASEGT. The length of the CDR3 is 11 residues. The CDR3, as DNA: TGTGCCAGCAGTCACTCCTACGAGCAGTACTTC. Translated, it gives CASSHSYEQYF.

The rearrangement uses TRBV6-5 and TRBJ2-3; possible D gene TRBD2, 6 bases. Germline V CDR1 and CDR2: MNHEY, SVGAGI. The CDR3 is 13 residues long. V lost 10 bases and J 2 bases, leaving 13 bases between the germline ends. CDR3 DNA: TGTGCCACCAACGCGGGAATCACAGATACGCAGTATTTT. Amino acid sequence: CATNAGITDTQYF.

This chain uses TRBV2 with TRBJ1-2; 11 bases map to TRBD1. CDR1 is SNHLY and CDR2 is FYNNEI in the germline V gene. Trimming removed 5 bases from V and 4 bases from J; junction bases left unmatched: 6. The length of the CDR3 is 15 residues. The CDR3 DNA is TGTGCCAGCAGTCCGGACAGGGGGCAGGTCTATGGCTACACCTTC. Translation: CASSPDRGQVYGYTF.

This chain connects TRBV19 to TRBJ2-1; D is perhaps TRBD1 (5 bases). The CDR3 contains 13 residues. CDR1 LNHDA and CDR2 SQIVND come from the germline V gene (reference sequence). Trimming took off 6 bases at V and 6 bases at J, with 12 bases between the two ends. The CDR3 DNA is TGTGCCAGTAGCCGCAGGGAATCCAATGAGCAGTTCTTC. Translating it yields CASSRRESNEQFF.

This chain connects TRBV7-3 to TRBJ2-1; TRBD2 matches 10 bases. Germline CDR1 is SGHTA and CDR2 is FQGTGA. V lost 2 bases, J lost 8 bases, and 9 bases stayed unmatched. This CDR3 region has 16 residues. In nucleotides, the CDR3 is TGTGCCAGCAGCTTAGGCCTAGCGGGAGTGGACGATGAGCAGTTCTTC. It codes for CASSLGLAGVDDEQFF.

The chain has TRBV2 and TRBJ2-2; D perhaps matches TRBD1 (5 bases). The germline V gene has CDR1 SNHLY and CDR2 FYNNEI. CDR3 size: 13 residues. The V and J ends lost 7 bases and 4 bases respectively, with 10 bases between them. The DNA of the CDR3 is TGTGCCAGCACCAGGGTGAGCACCGGGGAGCTGTTTTTT. Translation: CASTRVSTGELFF.